This entry lists 5 T cell receptor beta chains sequenced from one sample in a study of T cells in Graves' hyperthyroidism and ophthalmopathy. What was amplified from RNA transcripts were TCR beta CDR3 regions. HTBI primers were the set used in a first-round RT-PCR of the TCR CDR3. Via MiXCR, TCRdb re-called the multiplex PCR reads, giving one row per CDR3 protein. The top ten clones hold more than 7% of a sample with 800,000 or so distinct CDR3 sequences, over 35% of them seen once. Sequencing was done on a sample of blood. These receptors originate from a man younger than 35 with Graves' hyperthyroidism.

This chain joins TRBV15 and TRBJ2-7, with D perhaps given as TRBD1 or TRBD2 (6 bases each). The CDR3 consists of 16 residues. V lost 2 bases and J lost 0, with 14 bases in between. Germline V gene lookup returns CDR1 LNHNV and CDR2 YYDKDF (reference sequence). The CDR3 DNA sequence: TGTGCCACCAGCAGAAGCAAGGGGGGCAGCTCCTACGAGCAGTACTTC. Translation: CATSRSKGGSSYEQYF.

The J gene is TRBJ1-1, the V gene TRBV6-5, with D possibly being TRBD1 (5 bases). The V end was cut by 6 bases, the J end by 7 bases, with 18 bases between. Germline loops: CDR1 MNHEY, CDR2 SVGAGI. This CDR3 contains 14 residues. CDR3 nucleotide sequence: TGTGCCAGCAGCCCCCTGGGGCCCTTGGTTGAAGCTTTCTTT. Translating gives CASSPLGPLVEAFF.

CDR3 in amino acids: CASIQAAGRAEQYF. The CDR3 nucleotides are TGTGCCAGCATTCAAGCGGCAGGGAGGGCCGAGCAGTACTTC. The rearrangement uses TRBV25-1 and TRBJ2-7; 7 nucleotides agree with TRBD2. V lost 7 bases and J lost 6; bases outside the gene matches: 12. This CDR3 has 14 amino acids. Germline values: CDR1 MGHDK, CDR2 SYGVNS.

This clonotype was recorded a few times. The V gene is TRBV7-9, the J gene TRBJ1-3; D is unclear. The V and J ends lost 1 base and 0 bases respectively, with 10 bases between them. This CDR3 region has 16 residues. Germline assignment: CDR1 SEHNR and CDR2 FQNEAQ (reference sequence). CDR3 nucleotide sequence: TGTGCCAGCAGCTTAGAGGCAGGCCGCTCTGGAAACACCATATATTTT. Residues: CASSLEAGRSGNTIYF.

The genes are TRBV4-1 and TRBJ1-1, with no clear D. Trimming removed 3 bases at V and 5 bases at J, with 13 bases between. Germline assignment: CDR1 MGHRA and CDR2 YSYEKL. This CDR3 has 14 amino acids. CDR3 nucleotide sequence: TGCGCCAGCAGCCAGGCTGGGGTCTCGACTGAAGCTTTCTTT. It specifies CASSQAGVSTEAFF.